This T cell receptor beta chain derives from a study of blood T cells in healthy people across ages. Turning to the study itself: About one barcoded beta molecule was captured per two T cells (by template switching). Broader study findings: Estimated diversity across one million T cells was deemed an underestimate. In these data, TCR beta diversity tracked strongly with naive T cell percentage.

V lost 0 bases to trimming and J lost 2 bases; unmatched junction nucleotides: 5. This CDR3 region has 16 residues. Per germline, CDR1 MNHEY and CDR2 SVGEGT. Alongside a J-beta primer mix, a sample-barcoded 5' primer served in a second PCR lasting roughly 6 to 11 cycles. TCRdb recomputed calls from the 5' RACE reads with MiXCR, one row per CDR3 protein. The sample carries about 620,000 distinct CDR3 sequences, roughly 21% recorded once. Details on this clonotype: The antigen remains unidentified.

The gene calls are TRBV6-2 or TRBV6-3 and TRBJ2-7, with TRBD2 identical over 9 bases. The specimen was blood. The TCR comes from a man aged 65-85 years in good health. CDR3 in amino acids: CASSYSDSGSPYEQYF. CDR3 bases: TGTGCCAGCAGTTACTCGGATAGCGGGAGTCCCTACGAGCAGTACTTC.